This TCR beta chain was found in a study of blood T cell repertoires in COVID-19. Study overall: Samples of COVID-19 (acute and convalescent) were obtained from the United States, Italy and Spain.

The germline gives CDR1 SNHLY, CDR2 FYNNEI. V was pared by 4 bases and J by 7 bases, with 4 bases of the junction left unmatched. CDR3 length: 14 residues. Patients in Seattle were enrolled during active infection, then followed longitudinally. In the authors' methods: Estimation of nucleated cell counts was performed using reference gene primer amplification. Assay used: immunoSEQ multiplex PCR; TCRdb lists only in-frame clones, some missing. V and J calls and clone size are as listed in that table; D and trimming were resolved from the DNA. The top ten hold roughly 12% of the sample, which has some 150,000 clones, about 80% seen once.

The sequencing input was peripheral blood. The chain employs TRBV2 and TRBJ1-6, with TRBD1 matching over 7 bases. The TCR was taken from a woman aged 60 to 75 with COVID-19, enrolled during active disease. Written as DNA, the CDR3 is TGTGCCAGCAGTGGACAGGGTCAGAATTCACCCCTCCACTTT. Protein product: CASSGQGQNSPLHF.